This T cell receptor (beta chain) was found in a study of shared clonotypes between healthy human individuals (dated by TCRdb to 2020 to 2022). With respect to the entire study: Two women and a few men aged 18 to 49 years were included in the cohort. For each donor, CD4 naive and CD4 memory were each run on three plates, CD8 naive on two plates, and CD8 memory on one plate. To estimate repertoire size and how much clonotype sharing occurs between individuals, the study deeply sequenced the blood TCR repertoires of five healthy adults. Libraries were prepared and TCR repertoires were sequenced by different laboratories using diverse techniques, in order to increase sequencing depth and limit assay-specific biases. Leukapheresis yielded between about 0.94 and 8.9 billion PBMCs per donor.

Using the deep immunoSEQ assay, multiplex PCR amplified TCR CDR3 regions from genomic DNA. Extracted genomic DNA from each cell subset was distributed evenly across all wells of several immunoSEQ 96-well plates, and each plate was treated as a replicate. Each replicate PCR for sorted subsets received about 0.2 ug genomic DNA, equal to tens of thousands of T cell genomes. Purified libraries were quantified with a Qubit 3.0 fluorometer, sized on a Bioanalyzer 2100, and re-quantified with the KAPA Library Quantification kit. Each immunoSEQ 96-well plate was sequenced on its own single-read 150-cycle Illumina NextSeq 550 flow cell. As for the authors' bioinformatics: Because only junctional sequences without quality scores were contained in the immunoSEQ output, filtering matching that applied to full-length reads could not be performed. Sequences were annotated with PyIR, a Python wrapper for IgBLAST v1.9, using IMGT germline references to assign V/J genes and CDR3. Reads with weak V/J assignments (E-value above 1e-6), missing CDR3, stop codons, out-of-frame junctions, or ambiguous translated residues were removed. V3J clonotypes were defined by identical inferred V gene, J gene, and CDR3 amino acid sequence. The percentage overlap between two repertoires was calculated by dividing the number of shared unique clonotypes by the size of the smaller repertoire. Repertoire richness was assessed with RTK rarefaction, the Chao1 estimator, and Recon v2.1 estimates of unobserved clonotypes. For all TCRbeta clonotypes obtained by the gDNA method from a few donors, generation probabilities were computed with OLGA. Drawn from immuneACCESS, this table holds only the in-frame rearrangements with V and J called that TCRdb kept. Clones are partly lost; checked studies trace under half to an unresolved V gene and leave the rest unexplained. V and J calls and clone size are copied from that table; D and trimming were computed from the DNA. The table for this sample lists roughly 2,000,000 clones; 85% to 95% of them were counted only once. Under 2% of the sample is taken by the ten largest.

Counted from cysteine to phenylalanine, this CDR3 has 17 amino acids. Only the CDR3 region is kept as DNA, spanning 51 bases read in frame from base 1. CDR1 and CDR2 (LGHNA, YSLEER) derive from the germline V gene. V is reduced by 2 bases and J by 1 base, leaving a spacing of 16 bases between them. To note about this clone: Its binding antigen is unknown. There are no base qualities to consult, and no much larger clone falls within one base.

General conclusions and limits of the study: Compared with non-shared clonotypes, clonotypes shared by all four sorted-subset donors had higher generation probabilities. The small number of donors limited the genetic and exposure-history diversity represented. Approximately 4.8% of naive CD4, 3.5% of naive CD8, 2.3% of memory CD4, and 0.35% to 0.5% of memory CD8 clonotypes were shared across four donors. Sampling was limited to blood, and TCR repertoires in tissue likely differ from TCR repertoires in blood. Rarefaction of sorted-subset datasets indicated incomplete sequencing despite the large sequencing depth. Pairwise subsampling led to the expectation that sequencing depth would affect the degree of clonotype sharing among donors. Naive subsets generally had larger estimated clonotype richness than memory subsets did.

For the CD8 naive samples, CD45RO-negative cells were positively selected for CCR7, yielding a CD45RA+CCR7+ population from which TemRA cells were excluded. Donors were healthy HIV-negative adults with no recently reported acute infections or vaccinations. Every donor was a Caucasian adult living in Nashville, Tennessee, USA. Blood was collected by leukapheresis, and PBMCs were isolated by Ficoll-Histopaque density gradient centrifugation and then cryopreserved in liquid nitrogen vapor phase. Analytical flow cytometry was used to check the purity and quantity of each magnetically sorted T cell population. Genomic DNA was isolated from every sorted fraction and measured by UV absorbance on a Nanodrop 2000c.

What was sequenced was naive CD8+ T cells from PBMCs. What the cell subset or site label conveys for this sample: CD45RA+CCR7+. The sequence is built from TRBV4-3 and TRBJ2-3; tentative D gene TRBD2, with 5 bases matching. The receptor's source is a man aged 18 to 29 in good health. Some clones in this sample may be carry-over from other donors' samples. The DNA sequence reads TGCGCCAGCAGCCAATCGTTCAGCGGCCTGCGCACAGATACGCAGTATTTT. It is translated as CASSQSFSGLRTDTQYF.